This T cell receptor (beta chain) was sequenced during a study of T cell responses to AZD1222 COVID-19 vaccine. Study outcomes and limitations: Donors were mostly white British, more females; clonal diversity possibly underestimated. Sampling that yielded the repertoires occurred only after the peak T cell response.

The method was immunoSEQ multiplex PCR; TCRdb's version includes in-frame clones alone and lacks a portion of them. The table has about 180,000 clones, 88% seen once. With regard to this clone: Its target is not known.

Germline V gene data show CDR1 as MNHEY and CDR2 as SMNVEV (reference sequence). This CDR3 is 15 amino acids long. The V segment lost 7 bases and the J segment 10 bases; nucleotides outside the gene matches: 14. The chain employs TRBV27 and TRBJ2-1, with 9 bases lining up with TRBD2. The sample consisted of peripheral blood, taken 28 days after the second AZD1222 dose. The origin of this receptor is an adult who received the AZD1222 COVID-19 vaccine. The CDR3 reads CASTLAGVVPKEQFF. The DNA for the CDR3 is TGTGCCAGCACCTTAGCGGGAGTCGTCCCCAAGGAGCAGTTCTTC.